A single sample is the source of the 9 T cell receptor beta chains below, sequenced in a study of identical twins. MiXCR, applied by TCRdb to the 5' RACE reads, yields one record per CDR3 protein. This table holds around 510,000 distinct CDR3 sequences, roughly an eighth found once. The same sample was also studied in work on yellow fever vaccine responses in identical twins.

The sequenced sample was CD4+ T cells sorted from blood. The source is a woman between 18 and 29 years old in good health.

The chain combines TRBV7-9 with TRBJ2-5, with 13 nucleotides matching TRBD2. Losses at the gene ends were 4 bases for V and 5 bases for J; bases not matched to a gene: 7. The V gene's germline CDR1 is SEHNR and CDR2 FQNEAQ (reference sequence). This CDR3 comprises 16 residues. The CDR3 region has the DNA TGTGCCAGCAGCTCAGGACTAGCGGGAGTGGTGGAGACCCAGTACTTC. The encoded protein is CASSSGLAGVVETQYF.

This clonotype was picked up a small number of times. This sequence joins TRBV7-9 and TRBJ1-1, with a tentative D call TRBD1 (5 bases). This CDR3 region has 14 residues. V was clipped by 2 bases and J by 11 bases, with 18 bases between them. Germline lookup yields CDR1 SEHNR and CDR2 FQNEAQ (reference sequence). CDR3 in amino acids: CASSLLGRDGEAFF. The CDR3 DNA sequence: TGTGCCAGCAGCTTACTCGGCAGGGATGGGGAGGCTTTCTTT.

This clonotype occurred a few times. V gene TRBV5-1 combines with J gene TRBJ2-3; 9 bases map to TRBD2. The germline gives CDR1 SGHRS, CDR2 YFSETQ. CDR3 length: 15 residues. After removal of 6 bases from V and 1 base from J, the junction contained 6 bases not matched to a gene. This chain's CDR3 is CASTNRTSGTDTQYF. The CDR3 nucleotides read TGCGCCAGCACAAATCGGACTAGCGGCACAGATACGCAGTATTTT.

This clonotype was counted at least ten times. This rearrangement joins TRBV7-3 to TRBJ2-1; D call uncertain. Looked up from germline, CDR1 is SGHTA and CDR2 is FQGTGA. The V end was cut by 0 bases, the J end by 0 bases, with 6 bases between. The CDR3 runs 15 residues. CDR3: CASSLTPSSYNEQFF. CDR3 DNA: TGTGCCAGCAGCTTAACCCCGAGCTCCTACAATGAGCAGTTCTTC.

The chain employs TRBV5-6 and TRBJ1-2; D remains ambiguous. The ends were cut back, 0 bases at V and 0 bases at J, with 9 bases in the middle. In germline, CDR1 is SGHDT, CDR2 YYEEEE. CDR3 size: 15 residues. In DNA, the CDR3 is TGTGCCAGCAGCTTGGTCGGCGATCCTAACTATGGCTACACCTTC. Its protein product is CASSLVGDPNYGYTF.

This rearrangement joins TRBV30 to TRBJ1-1; D is unresolved. V gave up 1 base and J gave up 6 bases, with 9 bases separating them. There are 12 residues in the CDR3. Per the germline V gene, CDR1 is GTSNPN and CDR2 is SVGIG (reference sequence). CDR3 DNA sequence: TGTGCCTGGAGTGAGCCCGGCCCTGAAGCTTTCTTT. Translation gives CAWSEPGPEAFF.

This rearrangement joins TRBV20-1 to TRBJ1-1; 9 bases are a match to TRBD1. Losses at the gene ends were 6 bases for V and 4 bases for J; bases not matched to a gene: 9. The CDR3 consists of 14 residues. The germline V gene encodes CDR1 DFQATT and CDR2 SNEGSKA (reference sequence). CDR3 amino acids: CSAATGGLVTEAFF. The CDR3 nucleotides are TGCAGTGCCGCGACAGGGGGGTTGGTCACTGAAGCTTTCTTT.

The rearrangement uses TRBV7-6 and TRBJ2-3; D unresolved. The CDR3 is 14 amino acids. The germline CDR1 and CDR2 sequences are SGHVS and FNYEAQ. Trimming took 6 bases from V and 2 from J, leaving 12 bases between them. CDR3 amino acids: CASRGALFTDTQYF. The CDR3, as DNA: TGTGCCAGCAGAGGTGCCTTGTTCACAGATACGCAGTATTTT.

The chain recombines TRBV20-1 with TRBJ2-3, with 7 bases lining up with TRBD2. V lost 6 bases and J lost 0; bases outside the gene matches: 9. The CDR3 totals 15 residues. Germline loops: CDR1 DFQATT, CDR2 SNEGSKA (reference sequence). The CDR3 here is CSARTRRSSTDTQYF. In DNA form, the CDR3 reads TGCAGTGCCCGGACTAGGCGGTCTAGCACAGATACGCAGTATTTT.